One sample yielded the 2 T cell receptor beta chains listed below, sequenced in a study of cytomegalovirus exposure and HLA in healthy donors. The method was immunoSEQ multiplex PCR; TCRdb's version includes in-frame clones alone and lacks a portion of them. The sample shows 70,000 or so clones, 94% of them seen only once. Sequencing was done on a sample of PBMCs. The origin of the receptors is a woman aged 18-35 years in good health and CMV-seronegative.

This clone was observed a single time. The chain combines TRBV18 with TRBJ2-1; TRBD1 aligns across 9 bases. Looked up from germline, CDR1 is KGHSH and CDR2 is LQKENI. The CDR3 length is 14 residues. Unmatched junction bases numbered 3, after V lost 8 bases and J lost 1 base. CDR3: CASTTGGSYNEQFF. For the CDR3, the DNA is TGTGCCAGCACGACAGGGGGATCCTACAATGAGCAGTTCTTC.

This chain uses TRBV19 with TRBJ2-3, with D possibly being TRBD2 (5 bases). The CDR3 loop spans 16 amino acids. The germline CDR1 and CDR2 sequences are LNHDA and SQIVND (reference sequence). Trimming took 3 bases from V and 4 from J, leaving 17 bases between them. CDR3 loop: CASSIDAGSGADTQYF. The CDR3 region has the DNA TGTGCCAGTAGTATTGACGCGGGCTCCGGTGCAGATACGCAGTATTTT.